This TCR beta chain originates from a study of stem cell transplantation in POMP-related autoinflammatory disease. Findings and caveats of the study: Unique TRB V-J gene pairings were limited in number in patients with PRAID. PRAID patients trended toward lower TRB diversity and higher clonality in all analyzed T-cell subsets.

As regards this clone: Its antigen is unknown.

CDR3 size: 13 residues. Between the trimmed V and J ends, which lost 2 bases and 7 bases, there was a span of 13 bases. The germline V gene encodes CDR1 SGHRS and CDR2 YFSETQ. Method: immunoSEQ multiplex PCR; TCRdb's copy keeps in-frame clones and lacks some. The sample holds roughly 6,900 clones, around 86% seen once. The V gene is TRBV5-1, the J gene TRBJ2-7, with D perhaps matching TRBD1 (6 bases). This clonotype was sampled from a human donor in good health. Sequencing was done on a sample of a CXCR5-defined cell subset from PBMCs. The CDR3 spells CASSLQGSEEQYF. CDR3 DNA sequence: TGCGCCAGCAGCTTACAGGGTTCTGAAGAGCAGTACTTC.